This T cell receptor (beta chain) was identified during a study of cytomegalovirus exposure and HLA in healthy donors. For the study at large: For the approximately 420 genotyped donors, more than 80% fell within the Caucasian-associated ancestry cluster.

In regard to this clone: Antigen unknown.

Study results and limitations: Within an earlier analysis, most TCR beta V segments proved productive either about 90% or about 30% of the time. A further, later analysis showed that HLA-associated TCR beta chains (compared with equally common others) were more clonally expanded. Overall, 164 TCR beta chains were annotated as cytomegalovirus-associated.

The CDR3 extends over 15 amino acids. V was clipped by 1 base and J by 3 bases, with 10 bases between them. Germline-derived CDR1 and CDR2 are MGHRA and YSYEKL. PCR used 60 Vbeta primers and 13 Jbeta primers. The repertoire was sequenced with immunoSEQ multiplex PCR; TCRdb's copy has only in-frame clones and lacks some. The sample holds over 45,000 clones, roughly four fifths seen once. What was sequenced was PBMCs. This rearrangement joins TRBV4-1 to TRBJ1-3; no reliable D call. This sequence was found in a boy under 18 in good health and CMV-seropositive. The CDR3 loop is CASSQVGAIGNTIYF. The CDR3, as DNA: TGCGCCAGCAGCCAAGTGGGAGCCATTGGAAACACCATATATTTT.